Presented here are 22 T cell receptor beta chains from one specimen sequenced in a study of vaccination effects on CD4 cells after COVID-19. The antigens for these receptors are not known. Viral peptide pool expansion of antigen-specific CD4+ T cells preceded sequencing in the ViraFEST assay. After less than twelve days in culture, the CD4+ T cells were isolated. The person had PCR-confirmed SARS-CoV-2 infection between March and December 2020. The repertoire was sequenced with immunoSEQ multiplex PCR; TCRdb's copy has only in-frame clones and lacks some. The table shows roughly 70,000 clones, with 73% occurring only once. Sequenced here: CD4+ T cells from PBMCs cultured with HIV peptides, sampled before COVID-19 vaccination. Subset described: HIV-1 Nef peptide pool negative control/reference culture. The receptors derive from a human donor who had a prior SARS-CoV-2 infection.

This clone showed up just once. CDR3 protein: CAWSYRGVGELFF. The CDR3 DNA reads as TGTGCCTGGAGTTATAGAGGGGTCGGGGAGCTGTTTTTT. The chain recombines TRBV30 with TRBJ2-2; D possibly matches TRBD1 or TRBD2 (5 bases each). The CDR3 totals 13 residues. The germline CDR1 and CDR2 sequences are GTSNPN and SVGIG (reference sequence). V lost 2 bases, J lost 7 bases, and 11 bases lay in between.

The CDR3 spells CASSKNVLSNEKLFF. The CDR3 DNA reads as TGTGCCAGCAGCAAGAATGTGTTATCTAATGAAAAACTGTTTTTT. This chain joins TRBV5-4 and TRBJ1-4; D ambiguous. The germline CDR1 and CDR2 sequences are SGHNT and YYREEE (reference sequence). The CDR3 extends over 15 amino acids. V lost 4 bases and J 3 bases, leaving 13 bases between the germline ends.

This clone was observed a few times. V and J are TRBV25-1 and TRBJ2-1; D uncertain. Germline V CDR1 and CDR2: MGHDK, SYGVNS. Between the trimmed V and J ends, which lost 6 bases and 15 bases, there was a span of 15 bases. CDR3 size: 11 residues. The DNA of the CDR3 is TGTGCCAGCAGATCCGGGCCGAAGGCGTTCTTC. Its protein product is CASRSGPKAFF.

V and J are TRBV9 and TRBJ2-1, with 7 nucleotides matching TRBD1. Germline assignment: CDR1 SGDLS and CDR2 YYNGEE. After removal of 3 bases from V and 3 bases from J, the junction contained 3 bases not matched to a gene. The CDR3 length is 14 residues. CDR3 protein: CASSEGTDYNEQFF. Written as DNA, the CDR3 is TGTGCCAGCAGCGAAGGGACAGACTACAATGAGCAGTTCTTC.

The chain carries TRBV6-5 and TRBJ1-5; D remains ambiguous. The germline V gene encodes CDR1 MNHEY and CDR2 SVGAGI. Trimming removed 7 bases at V and 4 bases at J, with 11 bases between. This CDR3 has 13 amino acids. The CDR3 sequence is CASNPYQNQPQHF. The DNA of the CDR3 is TGTGCCAGCAACCCATATCAAAATCAGCCCCAGCATTTT.

The chain carries TRBV2 and TRBJ1-1; TRBD1 matches 11 bases. The CDR3 has 13 amino acids. Germline CDR1 and CDR2: SNHLY and FYNNEI. The trim removed 7 bases at V and 6 bases at J, leaving 4 bases unmatched. CDR3 protein: CASMDRGLAEAFF. The CDR3 nucleotides read TGTGCCAGCATGGACAGGGGGCTGGCTGAAGCTTTCTTT.

The chain combines TRBV5-6 with TRBJ2-2; D assignment may be TRBD1 or TRBD2 (6 bases each). CDR3 size: 14 residues. Per germline, CDR1 SGHDT and CDR2 YYEEEE. The V end lost 4 bases, the J end lost 7 bases, and 14 bases lay between the germline ends. CDR3 residues: CASSPWGAGGELFF. CDR3 nucleotides: TGTGCCAGCAGCCCCTGGGGGGCTGGCGGGGAGCTGTTTTTT.

V usage is TRBV5-1 and J usage is TRBJ2-6; D perhaps matches TRBD1 (6 bases). Trimming took 4 bases from V and 6 from J, leaving 23 bases between them. The CDR3 length is 18 residues. Germline V gene sequence: CDR1 SGHRS, CDR2 YFSETQ. The CDR3 reads CASSRGQRNVLEANVLTF. The CDR3 region has the DNA TGCGCCAGCAGCCGCGGACAGCGAAACGTCCTGGAGGCCAACGTCCTGACTTTC.

For the CDR3, the DNA is TGTGCCTGGCATGGACAGGGGCAATACGAGCAGTACTTC. Protein: CAWHGQGQYEQYF. The rearrangement links TRBV30 to TRBJ2-7, with 9 bases matching TRBD1. CDR1 GTSNPN and CDR2 SVGIG come from the germline V gene (reference sequence). V lost 5 bases, J lost 4 bases, and 6 bases stayed unmatched. The CDR3 consists of 13 residues.

V gene TRBV7-2 combines with J gene TRBJ2-3; 7 positions match TRBD2. In germline, CDR1 is SGHTA, CDR2 FQGNSA. CDR3 size: 13 residues. V shed 5 bases, J shed 6 bases, and the junction held 5 bases outside the gene matches. CDR3 residues: CASSGWGGDTQYF. CDR3 sequence (DNA): TGTGCCAGCAGCGGTTGGGGGGGGGATACGCAGTATTTT.

J is TRBJ2-1 and V is TRBV7-2; D gene ambiguous. V was shortened by 8 bases and J by 4 bases, with 12 bases between the two germline ends. Germline-derived CDR1 and CDR2 are SGHTA and FQGNSA. The CDR3 loop spans 13 amino acids. The CDR3 loop reads CASCTSPYNEQFF. The DNA of the CDR3 is TGTGCCAGCTGCACGTCCCCTTACAATGAGCAGTTCTTC.

The chain combines TRBV2 with TRBJ2-4, with 11 bases identical to TRBD1. Germline trimming cut 6 bases from V and 6 bases from J; bases unmatched to any gene: 16. CDR3 length: 18 amino acids. Germline CDR1 SNHLY, CDR2 FYNNEI. CDR3: CASSPPGGTGGGGNIQYF. The CDR3 DNA sequence: TGTGCCAGCAGCCCCCCCGGAGGGACAGGGGGAGGGGGAAACATTCAGTACTTC.

This clone has only a few counts. V and J are TRBV5-1 and TRBJ2-7; D unclear. From germline, CDR1 is SGHRS and CDR2 YFSETQ. CDR3 size: 14 residues. Trimming stripped 0 bases from V and 2 bases from J, with 9 bases between. In DNA, the CDR3 is TGCGCCAGCAGCTTGGTCGGACCCACCTACGAGCAGTACTTC. Its translation is CASSLVGPTYEQYF.

CDR3 nucleotide sequence: TGTGCCTGGAGTCGACCGGGGACAGTAAGGAATGAGCAGTTCTTC. Amino acids: CAWSRPGTVRNEQFF. This chain links TRBV30 with TRBJ2-1; 7 nucleotides match TRBD1. Germline V gene lookup returns CDR1 GTSNPN and CDR2 SVGIG (reference sequence). The CDR3 covers 15 residues. V shed 2 bases, J shed 7 bases, and the junction held 11 bases outside the gene matches.

Only one count was recorded for this clone. The chain links TRBV27 to TRBJ1-3; no clear D. Between the trimmed V and J ends, which lost 5 bases and 1 base, there was a span of 24 bases. Germline V CDR1 and CDR2: MNHEY, SMNVEV (reference sequence). This CDR3 contains 19 residues. The CDR3 loop is CASSPQPGRSGPSGNTIYF. The CDR3 DNA follows: TGTGCCAGCAGTCCCCAGCCAGGACGGAGTGGACCGTCTGGAAACACCATATATTTT.

The CDR3 DNA sequence: TGTGCCAGCTTCGGGGGTTTCGAGGGCTACACCTTC. Translated, it gives CASFGGFEGYTF. The chain employs TRBV3-1 (or the pseudogene TRBV3-2) and TRBJ1-2; a possible D gene is TRBD1 (5 bases). The germline V gene has CDR1 LGHDT and CDR2 YNNKEL (reference sequence). V shed 8 bases and J shed 8 bases, with 15 bases lying between them. The CDR3 covers 12 residues.

The rearrangement joins TRBV10-3 to TRBJ1-6, with TRBD1 as a possible D gene (5 bases). The germline V and J ends were trimmed by 5 bases and 0 bases, with 17 bases remaining between them. There are 18 residues in the CDR3. CDR1 ENHRY and CDR2 SYGVKD come from the germline V gene. The CDR3, as DNA: TGTGCCATCAGTAACGGGCCCCCAGGGAGCTCCTATAATTCACCCCTCCACTTT. Translation: CAISNGPPGSSYNSPLHF.

This chain joins TRBV9 and TRBJ1-2, with D unresolved. V was cut by 0 bases and J by 5 bases, with 11 bases left in between. Germline assignment: CDR1 SGDLS and CDR2 YYNGEE. The CDR3 covers 14 residues. CDR3 DNA: TGTGCCAGCAGCGTAGGGGCCGGCTGGTATGGCTACACCTTC. Its protein is CASSVGAGWYGYTF.

The chain combines TRBV19 with TRBJ1-5; unclear D gene. The germline V gene encodes CDR1 LNHDA and CDR2 SQIVND (reference sequence). The germline V and J ends were trimmed by 3 bases and 7 bases, with 10 bases remaining between them. This CDR3 is 13 amino acids long. The CDR3 sequence is CASSMLYGQPQHF. Here the CDR3 DNA reads TGTGCCAGTAGTATGTTGTACGGGCAGCCCCAGCATTTT.

The rearrangement links TRBV7-2 to TRBJ1-5; D unresolved. Germline loops: CDR1 SGHTA, CDR2 FQGNSA. V lost 7 bases, J lost 6 bases, and 19 bases lay in between. The CDR3 spans 15 residues. CDR3 in DNA: TGTGCCAGCAAGCATTCAGCCACCGTCAGTCAGCCCCAGCATTTT. It encodes CASKHSATVSQPQHF.

The chain employs TRBV10-3 and TRBJ2-1, with TRBD2 identical over 15 bases. There are 19 residues in the CDR3. V shed 4 bases, J shed 9 bases, and the junction held 16 bases outside the gene matches. CDR1 and CDR2 from the germline V gene are ENHRY and SYGVKD. The CDR3, as DNA: TGTGCCATCAGTGCCTTCGAGCCAACCGGGACTAGCGGGAGGAGTGAGCAGTTCTTC. As protein: CAISAFEPTGTSGRSEQFF.

The chain is built from TRBV4-3 and TRBJ2-2; D might be TRBD1 (6 bases). The CDR3 runs to 15 residues. Looked up from germline, CDR1 is LGHNA and CDR2 is YSLEER. Trimming cost V 6 bases and J 4 bases, with 15 bases left between them. CDR3 coding DNA: TGCGCCAGCAGTCAGGTCTCGGACAGCACCGGGGAGCTGTTTTTT. It translates to CASSQVSDSTGELFF.